This record covers a single T cell receptor (beta chain). Germline V gene data show CDR1 as MGHDK and CDR2 as SYGVNS. This CDR3 region has 14 residues. Losses at the gene ends were 6 bases for V and 4 bases for J; bases not matched to a gene: 5. This sample is part of a study of blood T cell repertoires in COVID-19. Study in general: T cells, B-cell-depleted T cells, or PBMCs provided the cDNA or gDNA that served as material.

TCRdb keeps only in-frame clones here, not all; method: immunoSEQ multiplex PCR. The sample carries about 97,000 clones, 70% to 90% recorded once. The receptor's source is a man aged 40-49 years with active or convalescent COVID-19. The chain links TRBV25-1 to TRBJ1-5; 8 nucleotides match TRBD1. Sequencing was done on a sample of peripheral blood. The CDR3 DNA is TGTGCCAGCAGAGGACAGGGAGATAATCAGCCCCAGCATTTT. Protein product: CASRGQGDNQPQHF. Drawing the rest from reference TRBV25-1 and TRBJ1-5, the complete variable domain is EADIYQTPRYLVIGTGKKITLECSQTMGHDKMYWYQQDPGMELHLIHYSYGVNSTEKGDLSSESTVSRIRTEHFPLTLESARPSHTSQYLCASRGQGDNQPQHFGDGTRLSIL.